The present T cell receptor (beta chain) was sequenced within a study of CD8 T cells in Susac syndrome. RNA, at roughly 0.5 to 1 ug, was reverse transcribed with random hexamers. TCRdb analysed the immunoSEQ multiplex PCR reads with MiXCR anew, one entry per CDR3 protein. The table shows approximately 190,000 distinct CDR3 sequences, with about 93% occurring only once. The CDR3 spans 14 residues. The germline V and J ends were trimmed by 4 bases and 9 bases, with 13 bases remaining between them. Germline CDR1 and CDR2: MNHNS and SASEGT. The chain couples TRBV6-1 to TRBJ1-6, with D unclear. The sequence was collected from a human donor in good health. Specimen: CD4+ T cells from PBMCs. The CDR3 DNA reads TGTGCCAGCAGTGCCCAGGTTCCTTCTTCACCCCTCCACTTT. It is translated as CASSAQVPSSPLHF.